A selection of T cell receptor beta chains follows, all from one sample in a study of cytomegalovirus exposure and HLA in healthy donors. Sequencing used immunoSEQ multiplex PCR; TCRdb keeps in-frame clones, though not all of them. The table has more than 90,000 clones, around nine tenths seen once. The specimen was PBMCs. The receptors were sampled from a man between 18 and 29 years old in good health and CMV-seropositive. CDR3s include the opening cysteine and the closing phenylalanine or tryptophan. The D gene is left open where the match is weak. Size tells how often a clone was seen (once, few, many) or the class of an expanded clone, and some rows leave it out.

>TRBV30|TRBD1|.|TRBJ1-5
TGTGCCTGGAGTCGGACAGGCCCTACCCTTAGCAATCAGCCCCAGCATTTT
CAWSRTGPTLSNQPQHF
>TRBV19|.|.|TRBJ1-6
TGTGCCAGTAGTATCTCCAGCTCCTATAATTCACCCCTCCACTTT
CASSISSSYNSPLHF
>TRBV6-1|TRBD1|.|TRBJ1-6
TGTGCCAGCCCCCGGGACAGGGGTAATTCACCCCTCCACTTT
CASPRDRGNSPLHF
>TRBV18|TRBD2|.|TRBJ2-7
TGTGCCAGCTCACCCCTGGGACTATCCTACGAGCAGTACTTC
CASSPLGLSYEQYF
>TRBV25-1|TRBD2|once|TRBJ2-4
TGTGCCAGCAGTTTTAGCGGGGGTCTGAAAAACATTCAGTACTTC
CASSFSGGLKNIQYF
>TRBV2|.|.|TRBJ1-3
TGTGCCAGCATGGCAGGCTCTGGAAACACCATATATTTT
CASMAGSGNTIYF
>TRBV4-3|.|.|TRBJ2-1
TGCGCCAGCAGCCGGCCCGGGGTGAGTGGCTACAATGAGCAGTTCTTC
CASSRPGVSGYNEQFF
>TRBV6-5|.|.|TRBJ2-6
TGTGCCAGCAGCCGAGGTCCTGGGGCCAACGTCCTGACTTTC
CASSRGPGANVLTF
>TRBV2|.|once|TRBJ1-3
TGTGCCAGCACACAGTCTGGAAACACCATATATTTT
CASTQSGNTIYF
>TRBV27|.|.|TRBJ1-1
TGTGCCAGCAGTTTAGTCAGGAGGCACACTGAAGCTTTCTTT
CASSLVRRHTEAFF
>TRBV11-2|TRBD1|.|TRBJ1-3
TGTGCCAGCAGCTCCCGGGACAGGGACGCAAGGGGAAACACCATATATTTT
CASSSRDRDARGNTIYF
>TRBV6-6|.|.|TRBJ1-2
TGTGCCAGCAGTTACTCGAGTGGGCAGGGCGCCTATGGCTACACCTTC
CASSYSSGQGAYGYTF
>TRBV19|TRBD1|.|TRBJ1-4
TGTGCCAGTACCATTACAAGGGGGCAGGACAAACTGTTTTTT
CASTITRGQDKLFF
>TRBV27|.|.|TRBJ1-6
TGTGCCAGCAGAAGGCCAGGGTCATATAATTCACCCCTCCACTTT
CASRRPGSYNSPLHF
>TRBV5-1|TRBD1|.|TRBJ2-3
TGCGCCAGCAGCTCCGGACAGGGCGGGATAACAGATACGCAGTATTTT
CASSSGQGGITDTQYF
>TRBV7-7|TRBD1|.|TRBJ2-1
TGTGCTAGCAGCTTAGGACAGGGGACCTACAATGAGCAGTTCTTC
CASSLGQGTYNEQFF
>TRBV6-5|.|.|TRBJ2-5
TGTGCCAGCAGAGAACTCCAAGAGACCCAGTACTTC
CASRELQETQYF
>TRBV18|.|.|TRBJ2-5
TGTGCCAGCTCACCCCGACAGACCTTTCAAGAGACCCAGTACTTC
CASSPRQTFQETQYF
>TRBV6-5|.|.|TRBJ1-4
TGTGCCAGCAGAGAACAGGTCGGGAATGAAAAACTGTTTTTT
CASREQVGNEKLFF
>TRBV29-1|TRBD1|.|TRBJ2-7
TGCAGCGTGCAGGGGGCCTACGAGCAGTACTTC
CSVQGAYEQYF
>TRBV5-4|.|.|TRBJ2-1
TGTGCCAGCAGCCAAAGGACAAAGTACAATGAGCAGTTCTTC
CASSQRTKYNEQFF
>TRBV13|TRBD1|.|TRBJ2-7
TGTGCCAGCAGCCCAACCCGCAGGGGGCTCGAGCAGTACTTC
CASSPTRRGLEQYF
>TRBV5-6|.|once|TRBJ2-7
TGTGCCAGCAGCTTGCTCCGTTACGAGCAGTACTTC
CASSLLRYEQYF
>TRBV4-1|.|.|TRBJ2-2
TGCGCCAGCAGCCCCCTGGCCGGGGGGCATGTCGGGGAGCTGTTTTTT
CASSPLAGGHVGELFF
>TRBV6-1|TRBD1|few|TRBJ2-7
TGTGCCAGCAGTGTGCAGGGACAGAGCTCCTACGAGCAGTACTTC
CASSVQGQSSYEQYF
>TRBV5-5|.|.|TRBJ2-7
TGTGCCAGCAGTTTTACGGGACACCCCTACGAGCAGTACTTC
CASSFTGHPYEQYF